This is a list of T cell receptor beta chains from one sample in a study of cytomegalovirus exposure and HLA in healthy donors. Only in-frame clones appear in the TCRdb table, and some are missing; sequencing was by immunoSEQ multiplex PCR. The table includes tens of thousands of clones, roughly nine tenths detected once. Sequencing input: PBMCs. The receptor set was obtained from a woman aged 25 to 45 in good health and CMV-seropositive. Each CDR3 is given with its conserved first and last residue. The order of the fields is V gene, CDR3 length, D gene, J gene, clone size, CDR3 DNA, CDR3 protein. D genes are given only for firm matches. The listing skips clone size in some rows; elsewhere it reads once, few, many or a size class.

>TRBV6-5|14|-|TRBJ1-2|once
TGTGCCAGCAGTTACGCGTCTGGGGGGAATGGCTACACCTTC
CASSYASGGNGYTF
>TRBV19|15|-|TRBJ2-7|-
TGTGCCAGTAGTATCCAGAGGGAAACCACCTACGAGCAGTACTTC
CASSIQRETTYEQYF
>TRBV5-1|14|-|TRBJ2-5|-
TGCGCCAGCAGCCCTACAGGGAGGGAAGAGACCCAGTACTTC
CASSPTGREETQYF
>TRBV9|14|-|TRBJ2-7|once
TGTGCCAGCAGCGTAGACGGGGACTCCTACGAGCAGTACTTC
CASSVDGDSYEQYF
>TRBV5-4|14|-|TRBJ2-3|-
TGTGCCAGCAGCTTCTACTCATACACAGATACGCAGTATTTT
CASSFYSYTDTQYF
>TRBV21-1|20|-|TRBJ1-4|-
TGTGCCAGCAGCAAAATAATCGGCTCTCCAAGGGGACAGGGAAGAGAAAAACTGTTTTTT
CASSKIIGSPRGQGREKLFF
>TRBV7-2|14|-|TRBJ1-2|-
TGTGCCAGCACCCGTGAGGCGTTCGGCTATGGCTACACCTTC
CASTREAFGYGYTF
>TRBV5-6|16|TRBD1|TRBJ1-3|-
TGTGCCAGCAGCTCGAACAGGGGATTCTCTGGAAACACCATATATTTT
CASSSNRGFSGNTIYF
>TRBV7-9|15|TRBD2|TRBJ2-3|-
TGTGCCAGCAGCCTAAGCGGGAGGGCCGTGGATACGCAGTATTTT
CASSLSGRAVDTQYF
>TRBV19|11|-|TRBJ1-6|-
TGTGCCAGTTCCGATAATTCACCCCTCCACTTT
CASSDNSPLHF
>TRBV28|17|TRBD2|TRBJ2-3|-
TGTGCCAGCAGCCCAAGGGGTGGGACTAGCGGTACGGATACGCAGTATTTT
CASSPRGGTSGTDTQYF
>TRBV6-6|15|TRBD1|TRBJ1-1|-
TGTGCCAGCAACCTACAGGGGCGAAGAAACACTGAAGCTTTCTTT
CASNLQGRRNTEAFF
>TRBV30|13|-|TRBJ1-5|few
TGTGCCTGGAGTGTGGGAGGGAGACAGCCCCAGCATTTT
CAWSVGGRQPQHF
>TRBV18|13|-|TRBJ1-5|-
TGTGCCAGCTCAAGCCAGGATACTCAGCCCCAGCATTTT
CASSSQDTQPQHF
>TRBV28|15|TRBD2|TRBJ2-2|-
TGTGCCAGCAGTTTAGGGACTAGCTTGTCCGGGGAGCTGTTTTTT
CASSLGTSLSGELFF
>TRBV19|14|-|TRBJ1-1|-
TGTGCCAGTAGTTATAGGGGATTTCACACTGAAGCTTTCTTT
CASSYRGFHTEAFF
>TRBV2|14|TRBD1|TRBJ1-5|-
TGTGCCAGCAGTCGGACAGGGGCAAATCAGCCCCAGCATTTT
CASSRTGANQPQHF
>TRBV4-1|14|TRBD1|TRBJ1-5|-
TGCGCCAGCAGCCAAGGCAGGGGGCTTCAGCCCCAGCATTTT
CASSQGRGLQPQHF
>TRBV9|15|TRBD2|TRBJ2-7|-
TGTGCCAGCAGCGGGGGACTAGCGGGGCCCTACGAGCAGTACTTC
CASSGGLAGPYEQYF
>TRBV27|15|TRBD1|TRBJ2-7|once
TGTGCCAGCGCCTCGGTAGGGACAGGGAGACGCGAGCAGTACTTC
CASASVGTGRREQYF
>TRBV10-3|15|-|TRBJ2-3|-
TGTGCCATCGCCGGCAGGCACACTAGCACAGATACGCAGTATTTT
CAIAGRHTSTDTQYF
>TRBV11-1|15|-|TRBJ2-5|-
TGTGCCCCCTCGAGATTTGCGGTACTCCAAGAGACCCAGTACTTC
CAPSRFAVLQETQYF